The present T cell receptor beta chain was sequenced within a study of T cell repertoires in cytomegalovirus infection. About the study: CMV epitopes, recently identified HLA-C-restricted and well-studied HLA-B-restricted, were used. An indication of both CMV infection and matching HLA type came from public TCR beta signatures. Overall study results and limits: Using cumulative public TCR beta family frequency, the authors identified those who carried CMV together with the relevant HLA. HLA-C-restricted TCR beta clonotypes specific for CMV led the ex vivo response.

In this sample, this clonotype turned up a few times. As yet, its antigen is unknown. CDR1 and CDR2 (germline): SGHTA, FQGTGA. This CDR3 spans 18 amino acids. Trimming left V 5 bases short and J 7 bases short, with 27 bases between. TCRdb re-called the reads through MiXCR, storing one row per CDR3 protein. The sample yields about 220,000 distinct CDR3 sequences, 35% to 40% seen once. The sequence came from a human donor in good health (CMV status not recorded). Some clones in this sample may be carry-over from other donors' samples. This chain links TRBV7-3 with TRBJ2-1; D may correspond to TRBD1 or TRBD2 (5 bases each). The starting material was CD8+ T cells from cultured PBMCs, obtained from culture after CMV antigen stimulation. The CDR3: CASSLKPWGNLSQNEQFF. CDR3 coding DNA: TGTGCCAGCAGCCTTAAGCCCTGGGGGAATCTCAGCCAGAATGAGCAGTTCTTC.